These T cell receptor beta chains were read from a single sample in a study of blood T cell repertoires in COVID-19. Assay: immunoSEQ multiplex PCR; the TCRdb copy retains only in-frame clones and omits some. The table shows 62,000 or so clones, with approximately 86% occurring only once. Sequenced input: peripheral blood. The receptors were gathered from a woman aged 55-70 years with acute or convalescent COVID-19. The CDR3 runs from the conserved cysteine through the conserved F or W.

v_call	j_call	cdr3_aa
TRBV7-2	TRBJ1-2	CASSLGTGTPYGYTF
TRBV5-1	TRBJ2-7	CASSSGQSIYEQYF
TRBV7-2	TRBJ2-3	CASSLGTGNGDTQYF
TRBV10-2	TRBJ2-1	CASSQYNEQFF
TRBV7-2	TRBJ1-2	CASSFSLSGEGYTF
TRBV4-2	TRBJ2-5	CASSRGTSGGQYQETQYF
TRBV20-1	TRBJ2-3	CSASSRSTDTQYF
TRBV6-2/TRBV6-3	TRBJ1-1	CASSYPGTGARNF
TRBV6-5	TRBJ1-1	CASSRGFNTEAFF
TRBV7-8	TRBJ2-7	CASSPLWRGSEQYF
TRBV6-2/TRBV6-3	TRBJ1-2	CASSYRQGLRGGYTF
TRBV20-1	TRBJ1-1	CSARYNTEAFF
TRBV6-5	TRBJ2-7	CASIWDRGNSYEQYF
TRBV29-1	TRBJ1-4	CSGQVGTGNNEKLFF
TRBV7-9	TRBJ2-5	CASSPRQSQETQYF
TRBV11-2	TRBJ1-1	CASTRGEAFF
TRBV19	TRBJ2-1	CASAGLAGGLNEQFF
TRBV13	TRBJ2-2	CASSLEGGRLFF
TRBV28	TRBJ1-3	CASSRRQGNGNTIYF
TRBV7-9	TRBJ1-3	CASSPGTGSGNTIYF
TRBV19	TRBJ2-1	CASSTGDRFYNEQFF
TRBV3-1/TRBV3-2	TRBJ2-2	CASSHLQGATGELFF
TRBV7-2	TRBJ1-1	CASKPGGSYTEAFF
TRBV9	TRBJ1-6	CASSVETGGAYNSPLHF
TRBV2	TRBJ2-6	CASRGGVGSGANVLTF
TRBV20-1	TRBJ1-2	CSVTQGAGYTF
TRBV3-1/TRBV3-2	TRBJ1-2	CASSPERAYGYTF
TRBV19	TRBJ2-5	CASSIGLAMETQYF
TRBV18	TRBJ1-1	CASSPRTGKVEAFF
TRBV7-6	TRBJ2-1	CASSLGSTSGSWNEQFF
TRBV5-1	TRBJ2-5	CASSLQTSGGGETQYF
TRBV28	TRBJ1-2	CASRQQGNDYGYTF
TRBV29-1	TRBJ1-1	CSVVTGVGTEAFF
TRBV3-1/TRBV3-2	TRBJ1-6	CASSPESYGSPLHF
TRBV28	TRBJ1-4	CASSLLQTKLFF
TRBV4-1	TRBJ1-1	CASSLPTGTEAFF
TRBV7-6	TRBJ2-7	CASSSQAGTTYEQYF
TRBV3-1/TRBV3-2	TRBJ2-7	CASSQGTRTYEQYF
TRBV18	TRBJ2-2	CASSPTGNTGELFF
TRBV19	TRBJ1-2	CASSIPRPGGSYGYTF
TRBV19	TRBJ1-1	CASSIGGAYMNTEAFF